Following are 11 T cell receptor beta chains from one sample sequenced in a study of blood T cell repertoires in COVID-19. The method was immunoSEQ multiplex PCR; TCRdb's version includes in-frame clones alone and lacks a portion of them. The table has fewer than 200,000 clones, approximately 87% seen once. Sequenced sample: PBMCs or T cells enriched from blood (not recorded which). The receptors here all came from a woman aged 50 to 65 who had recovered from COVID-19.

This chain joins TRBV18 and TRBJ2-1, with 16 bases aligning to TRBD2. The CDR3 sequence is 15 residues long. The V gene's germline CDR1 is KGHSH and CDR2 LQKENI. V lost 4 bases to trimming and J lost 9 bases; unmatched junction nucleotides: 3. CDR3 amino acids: CASSRGTSGRGEQFF. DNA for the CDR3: TGTGCCAGCTCACGAGGGACTAGCGGGAGGGGTGAGCAGTTCTTC.

The CDR3 loop reads CASSLGGTGLYTGELFF. DNA for the CDR3: TGTGCCAGCAGCTTAGGGGGGACAGGGCTTTACACCGGGGAGCTGTTTTTT. V and J are TRBV11-2 and TRBJ2-2, with 9 bases identical to TRBD1. The CDR3 is 17 amino acids. J was trimmed by 3 bases and V by 1 base; bases with no gene match: 6. Germline CDR1 is SGHAT and CDR2 is FQNNGV.

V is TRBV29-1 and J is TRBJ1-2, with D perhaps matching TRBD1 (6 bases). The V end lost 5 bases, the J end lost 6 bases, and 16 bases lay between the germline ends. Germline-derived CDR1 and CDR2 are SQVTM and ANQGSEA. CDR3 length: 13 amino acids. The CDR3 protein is CSVSETGDDGYTF. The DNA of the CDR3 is TGCAGCGTTTCTGAGACAGGAGACGATGGCTACACCTTC.

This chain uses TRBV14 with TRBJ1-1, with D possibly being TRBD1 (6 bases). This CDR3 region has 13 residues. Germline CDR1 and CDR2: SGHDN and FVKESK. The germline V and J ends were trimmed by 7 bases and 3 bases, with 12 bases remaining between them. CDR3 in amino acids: CASTIQGHTEAFF. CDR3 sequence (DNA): TGTGCCAGCACCATACAGGGTCACACTGAAGCTTTCTTT.

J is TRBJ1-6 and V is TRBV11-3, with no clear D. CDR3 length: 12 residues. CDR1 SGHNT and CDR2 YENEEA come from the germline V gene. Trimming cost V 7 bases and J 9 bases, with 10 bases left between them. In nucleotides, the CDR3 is TGTGCCAGCACCAAGGAGGGTTCACCCCTCCACTTT. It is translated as CASTKEGSPLHF.

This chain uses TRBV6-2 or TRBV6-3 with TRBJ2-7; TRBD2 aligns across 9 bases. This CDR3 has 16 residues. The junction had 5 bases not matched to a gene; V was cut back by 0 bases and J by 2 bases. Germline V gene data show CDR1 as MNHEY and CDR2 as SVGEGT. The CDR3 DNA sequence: TGTGCCAGCAGTTACTCGGGAGCGGGGGGTACCTACGAGCAGTACGTC. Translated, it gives CASSYSGAGGTYEQYV.

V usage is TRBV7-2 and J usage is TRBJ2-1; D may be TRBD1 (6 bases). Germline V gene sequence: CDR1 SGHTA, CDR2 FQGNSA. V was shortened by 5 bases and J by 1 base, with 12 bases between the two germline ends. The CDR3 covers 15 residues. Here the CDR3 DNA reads TGTGCCAGCAGCCCTATCGGACAGTCCTACAATGAGCAGTTCTTC. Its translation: CASSPIGQSYNEQFF.

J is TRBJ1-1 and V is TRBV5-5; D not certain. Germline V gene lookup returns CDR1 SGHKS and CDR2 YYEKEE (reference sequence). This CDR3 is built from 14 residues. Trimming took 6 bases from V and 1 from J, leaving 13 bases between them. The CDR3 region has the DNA TGTGCCAGCAACCACCCCACAGAGAACACTGAAGCTTTCTTT. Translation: CASNHPTENTEAFF. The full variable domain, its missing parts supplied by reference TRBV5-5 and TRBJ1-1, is DAGVTQSPTHLIKTRGQQVTLRCSPISGHKSVSWYQQVLGQGPQFIFQYYEKEERGRGNFPDRFSARQFPNYSSELNVNALLLGDSALYLCASNHPTENTEAFFGQGTRLTVV.

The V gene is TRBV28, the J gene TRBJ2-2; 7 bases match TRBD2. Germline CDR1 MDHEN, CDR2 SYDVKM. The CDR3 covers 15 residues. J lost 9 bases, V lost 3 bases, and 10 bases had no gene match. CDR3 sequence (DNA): TGTGCCAGCAGTTTCCGGCGGGGAGGGTCCCGGGAGCTGTTTTTT. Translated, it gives CASSFRRGGSRELFF.

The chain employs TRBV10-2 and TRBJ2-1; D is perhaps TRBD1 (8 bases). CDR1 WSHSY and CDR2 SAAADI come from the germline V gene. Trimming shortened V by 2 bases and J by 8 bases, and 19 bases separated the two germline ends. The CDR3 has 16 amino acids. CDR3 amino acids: CASSEPQGGRGYEQFF. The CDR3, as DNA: TGCGCCAGCAGTGAGCCACAGGGGGGGCGGGGGTATGAGCAGTTCTTC.

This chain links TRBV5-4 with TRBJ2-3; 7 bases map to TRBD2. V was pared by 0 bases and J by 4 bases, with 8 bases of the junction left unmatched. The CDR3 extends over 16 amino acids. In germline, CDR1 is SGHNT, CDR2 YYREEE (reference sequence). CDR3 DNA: TGTGCCAGCAGCTTGGGCGGGAGTATGGGGCCAGATACGCAGTATTTT. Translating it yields CASSLGGSMGPDTQYF. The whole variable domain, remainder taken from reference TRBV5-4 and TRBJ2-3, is ETGVTQSPTHLIKTRGQQVTLRCSSQSGHNTVSWYQQALGQGPQFIFQYYREEENGRGNFPPRFSGLQFPNYSSELNVNALELDDSALYLCASSLGGSMGPDTQYFGPGTRLTVL.